Each of the 23 T cell receptor beta chains below was sequenced from the same sample in a study of T cells after posttransplantation cyclophosphamide. The data were produced by immunoSEQ multiplex PCR, yet TCRdb's version contains in-frame clones alone and is incomplete. Of 47,000 or so clones detected, around 91% appear once; the ten largest clones hold less than 3.5%. The sequenced sample consisted of PBMCs. These receptors were obtained from a woman between 45 and 65 years old in good health and a related stem cell transplant donor.

In this sample, this clone turned up once. This sequence joins TRBV5-1 and TRBJ2-7, with D perhaps TRBD1 (6 bases). The V gene's germline CDR1 is SGHRS and CDR2 YFSETQ. Trimming removed 5 bases from V and 6 bases from J, with 15 bases in between. The CDR3 runs to 13 residues. The DNA of the CDR3 is TGCGCCAGCAGGGTCACAGGGTCTGGCGAGCAGTACTTC. Its protein product is CASRVTGSGEQYF.

CDR3 protein: CASSSRDSAFEQYF. The CDR3 DNA sequence: TGTGCCAGTAGTTCCCGGGACAGTGCCTTCGAGCAGTACTTC. The chain recombines TRBV19 with TRBJ2-7; TRBD1 aligns across 7 bases. The CDR3 extends over 14 amino acids. V trimming: 5 bases; J trimming: 6 bases; junction bases outside the gene matches: 10. CDR1 and CDR2 (germline): LNHDA, SQIVND (reference sequence).

This clone was seen a single time. The chain couples TRBV4-1 to TRBJ2-5; D is perhaps TRBD2 (6 bases). Judging by the DNA end, TRBJ2-7 fits better; the J call may be wrong. CDR1 is MGHRA and CDR2 is YSYEKL in the germline V gene. The CDR3 runs 14 residues. CDR3 in amino acids: CASSQEGSSYEQYF. In DNA form, the CDR3 reads TGCGCCAGCAGTCAGGAGGGGAGCTCCTACGAGCAGTACTTC.

The rearrangement uses TRBV7-9 and TRBJ1-1; 7 bases align to TRBD1. Looked up from germline, CDR1 is SEHNR and CDR2 is FQNEAQ (reference sequence). The CDR3 spans 17 residues. Losses at the gene ends were 4 bases for V and 0 bases for J; bases not matched to a gene: 11. The CDR3: CASSSPVRQGLNTEAFF. CDR3 coding DNA: TGTGCCAGCAGCTCGCCCGTTCGACAGGGCCTGAACACTGAAGCTTTCTTT.

The chain is built from TRBV27 and TRBJ1-6; the D gene is possibly TRBD1 (6 bases). This CDR3 spans 14 amino acids. V was shortened by 5 bases and J by 7 bases, with 12 bases between the two germline ends. Germline values: CDR1 MNHEY, CDR2 SMNVEV (reference sequence). The DNA for the CDR3 is TGTGCCAGCAGTCCAACAGGGTTGAATTCACCCCTCCACTTT. Protein sequence: CASSPTGLNSPLHF.

The chain recombines TRBV5-5 with TRBJ2-7; D unclear. Per the germline V gene, CDR1 is SGHKS and CDR2 is YYEKEE (reference sequence). Trimming shortened V by 4 bases and J by 1 base, and 3 bases separated the two germline ends. The CDR3 has 11 amino acids. CDR3: CASSPSYEQYF. The CDR3 coding sequence is TGTGCCAGCAGCCCATCCTACGAGCAGTACTTC.

V is TRBV28 and J is TRBJ1-3, with TRBD1 identical over 8 bases. This CDR3 spans 14 amino acids. V dropped 5 bases and J dropped 2; count of bases not matched to a gene: 2. Germline loops: CDR1 MDHEN, CDR2 SYDVKM. CDR3: CASSPGGTGNTIYF. CDR3 DNA: TGTGCCAGCAGTCCAGGGGGCACTGGAAACACCATATATTTT. Full variable domain (remainder filled in from reference TRBV28 and TRBJ1-3): DVKVTQSSRYLVKRTGEKVFLECVQDMDHENMFWYRQDPGLGLRLIYFSYDVKMKEKGDIPEGYSVSREKKERFSLILESASTNQTSMYLCASSPGGTGNTIYFGEGSWLTVV.

This sequence joins TRBV6-5 and TRBJ2-5; no clear D gene. The DNA end favors TRBJ2-7, so the J call may be wrong. The germline V gene encodes CDR1 MNHEY and CDR2 SVGAGI. This CDR3 spans 12 amino acids. The CDR3 region has the DNA TGTGCCAGCAGGACAATAACCTACGAGCAGTACTTC. It is translated as CASRTITYEQYF.

The chain couples TRBV6-5 to TRBJ1-4, with 7 positions matching TRBD1. This CDR3 spans 15 amino acids. Germline V gene sequence: CDR1 MNHEY, CDR2 SVGAGI. Unmatched junction bases numbered 5, after V lost 6 bases and J lost 1 base. The CDR3: CASRTNRGTNEKLFF. CDR3 nucleotides: TGTGCCAGCAGGACCAACAGGGGAACTAATGAAAAACTGTTTTTT.

V gene TRBV19 combines with J gene TRBJ2-4, with TRBD1 matching over 9 bases. J was trimmed by 9 bases and V by 6 bases; bases with no gene match: 21. Germline lookup yields CDR1 LNHDA and CDR2 SQIVND (reference sequence). The CDR3 has 18 amino acids. The CDR3 nucleotides are TGTGCCAGTAGCCCACAAGGCATCACCGGGACAGGGAAGATCATTCAGTACTTC. Residues: CASSPQGITGTGKIIQYF.

V and J are TRBV5-6 and TRBJ1-5; D is possibly TRBD1 (5 bases). The CDR3 consists of 16 residues. V lost 0 bases and J lost 1, with 11 bases in between. Germline CDR1 is SGHDT and CDR2 is YYEEEE. Here the CDR3 reads CASSLGGGNSNQPQHF. CDR3 sequence (DNA): TGTGCCAGCAGCTTGGGGGGCGGAAACAGCAATCAGCCCCAGCATTTT.

The chain employs TRBV7-3 and TRBJ2-7; D may be TRBD1 (6 bases). This CDR3 spans 15 amino acids. CDR1 is SGHTA, CDR2 FQGTGA, per germline. V lost 5 bases and J 0 bases, leaving 14 bases between the germline ends. The CDR3 protein is CASSHFGGGSYEQYF. CDR3 DNA: TGTGCCAGCAGCCACTTTGGGGGCGGCTCCTACGAGCAGTACTTC.

The chain uses TRBV7-9 and TRBJ1-1; D might be TRBD1 (6 bases). This CDR3 contains 14 residues. The ends were cut back, 2 bases at V and 5 bases at J, with 12 bases in the middle. Per the germline V gene, CDR1 is SEHNR and CDR2 is FQNEAQ (reference sequence). CDR3 DNA sequence: TGTGCCAGCAGCTTATCAGGGGAGAAGACTGAAGCTTTCTTT. It encodes CASSLSGEKTEAFF. The variable domain in full, completed from reference TRBV7-9 and TRBJ1-1, reads DTGVSQNPRHKITKRGQNVTFRCDPISEHNRLYWYRQTLGQGPEFLTYFQNEAQLEKSRLLSDRFSAERPKGSFSTLEIQRTEQGDSAMYLCASSLSGEKTEAFFGQGTRLTVV.

The chain employs TRBV16 and TRBJ2-4, with TRBD2 as a possible D gene (6 bases). CDR1 KGHSY and CDR2 FQNENV come from the germline V gene. This CDR3 has 14 residues. V lost 4 bases, J lost 5 bases, and 12 bases lay in between. This CDR3 reads CASSRAGGQNIQYF. CDR3 bases: TGTGCCAGCAGCCGAGCCGGGGGTCAAAACATTCAGTACTTC.

This chain links TRBV18 with TRBJ1-5; a possible D gene is TRBD1 (6 bases). This CDR3 spans 14 amino acids. Trimming took off 4 bases at V and 3 bases at J, with 10 bases between the two ends. The germline gives CDR1 KGHSH, CDR2 LQKENI. CDR3 bases: TGTGCCAGCTCACAGGACAGTTACAATCAGCCCCAGCATTTT. It encodes CASSQDSYNQPQHF. Complete variable domain (other parts from reference TRBV18 and TRBJ1-5): NAGVMQNPRHLVRRRGQEARLRCSPMKGHSHVYWYRQLPEEGLKFMVYLQKENIIDESGMPKERFSAEFPKEGPSILRIQQVVRGDSAAYFCASSQDSYNQPQHFGDGTRLSIL.

The V and J genes are TRBV5-1 and TRBJ2-5; 10 nucleotides agree with TRBD1. V lost 4 bases, J lost 1 base, and 4 bases stayed unmatched. Germline values: CDR1 SGHRS, CDR2 YFSETQ. The CDR3 is made up of 15 amino acids. CDR3 in amino acids: CASSRGTGAQETQYF. The CDR3 nucleotides are TGCGCCAGCAGCAGGGGGACAGGGGCCCAAGAGACCCAGTACTTC.

V usage is TRBV5-5 and J usage is TRBJ1-6; D gene ambiguous. Germline-derived CDR1 and CDR2 are SGHKS and YYEKEE (reference sequence). This CDR3 contains 15 residues. V lost 1 base to trimming and J lost 3 bases, with 8 bases between them. The DNA for the CDR3 is TGTGCCAGCAGCTTGTTATCGGGCTATAATTCACCCCTCCACTTT. Translating gives CASSLLSGYNSPLHF.

This sequence joins TRBV6-6 and TRBJ1-6; 9 nucleotides line up with TRBD1. CDR1 and CDR2 from the germline V gene are MNHNY and SVGAGI (reference sequence). The trim removed 6 bases at V and 10 bases at J, leaving 7 bases unmatched. This CDR3 is built from 14 residues. As DNA, the CDR3 is TGTGCCAGCAGCTCCGGGACAGGGAAATCACCCCTCCACTTT. Encoded protein: CASSSGTGKSPLHF.

The rearrangement links TRBV7-2 to TRBJ2-5; D is possibly TRBD1 (6 bases). This CDR3 region has 15 residues. V lost 1 base to trimming and J lost 2 bases, with 11 bases between them. The germline V gene has CDR1 SGHTA and CDR2 FQGNSA. The DNA of the CDR3 is TGTGCCAGCAGCTTAGATTTGGGGGCTCAAGAGACCCAGTACTTC. Its protein product is CASSLDLGAQETQYF.

V gene TRBV7-9 combines with J gene TRBJ1-2; possibly TRBD1 for D (6 bases). The germline V gene encodes CDR1 SEHNR and CDR2 FQNEAQ (reference sequence). V dropped 5 bases and J dropped 0 bases, with 13 bases sitting between them. The CDR3 covers 15 residues. The CDR3 nucleotides read TGTGCCAGCAGCCCGAGCACAGGGTCTAACTATGGCTACACCTTC. It yields the protein CASSPSTGSNYGYTF.

The CDR3: CASSLDNRGREQFF. CDR3 nucleotides: TGTGCCAGCAGCTTAGATAACAGGGGGCGCGAGCAGTTCTTC. The chain combines TRBV7-2 with TRBJ2-1; 9 nucleotides line up with TRBD1. This CDR3 comprises 14 residues. V shed 1 base, J shed 10 bases, and the junction held 5 bases outside the gene matches. In germline, CDR1 is SGHTA, CDR2 FQGNSA.

The V gene is TRBV5-1, the J gene TRBJ1-1, with 9 bases identical to TRBD1. The CDR3 is made up of 16 amino acids. Germline lookup yields CDR1 SGHRS and CDR2 YFSETQ. The ends lost 0 bases at V and 4 bases at J; junction bases unmatched: 7. The CDR3 loop reads CASSLVDRGSPTEAFF. In nucleotides, the CDR3 is TGCGCCAGCAGCTTGGTTGACAGGGGGTCTCCCACTGAAGCTTTCTTT.

The CDR3 spells CASRRTGDYNEQFF. CDR3 in DNA: TGTGCCAGTCGCCGGACAGGGGACTACAATGAGCAGTTCTTC. The chain couples TRBV18 to TRBJ2-1, with TRBD1 matching 9 bases. Germline V gene sequence: CDR1 KGHSH, CDR2 LQKENI. V lost 9 bases to trimming and J lost 3 bases; unmatched junction nucleotides: 6. The CDR3 length is 14 residues.